This TCR beta chain stems from a study of cytotoxic CD8 clonotypes in ibrutinib-treated CLL. Whole-study context: After treatment lasting a median 12 months, range 6 to 36, response samples were collected.

General observations from the study: Stable or contracted on treatment, public clonotypes were also uncommon. In comparison with age-matched healthy donors, baseline clonality was higher and tracked circulating CD8+ T-cell counts.

Notes on this clone: Its antigen remains unknown.

Extraction of approximately 2 micrograms of genomic DNA from cryopreserved PBMCs supplied material for TCR beta libraries. Profiling relied on immunoSEQ multiplex PCR, and the TCRdb table lists in-frame clones only, not all of them. The sample holds around 150,000 clones, more than 75% seen once. Sequenced here: PBMCs, sampled after 12 months of ibrutinib treatment. The receptor was isolated from a human donor with chronic lymphocytic leukemia.

DNA of the CDR3: TGTGCCAGCAGCTTGAGGTTTGGTACCGACGGGACTTACACAGATACGCAGTATTTT. Translated, it gives CASSLRFGTDGTYTDTQYF. The V gene is TRBV5-6, the J gene TRBJ2-3; a possible D gene is TRBD2 (6 bases). This CDR3 contains 19 residues. The germline V gene has CDR1 SGHDT and CDR2 YYEEEE. The ends were cut back, 1 base at V and 2 bases at J, with 23 bases in the middle.